The entry below gives a single TCR beta chain sequence along with its context. V was clipped by 5 bases and J by 2 bases; unmatched bases: 10. Looked up from germline, CDR1 is SGHAT and CDR2 is FQNNGV. This CDR3 has 16 residues. Original data processing: Amplified reference gene primers provided the basis for estimating nucleated cell counts. The method was immunoSEQ multiplex PCR; TCRdb's version includes in-frame clones alone and lacks a portion of them. V, J and clone size are those of that table, while D and trimming were read from the DNA. The sample has 200,000 to 250,000 clones, around 82% seen once. The sample belongs to a study of blood T cell repertoires in COVID-19. Study details: The United States, Italy and Spain provided the acute and convalescent COVID-19 samples.

The sample taken for sequencing was peripheral blood. The gene calls are TRBV11-2 and TRBJ2-7; 9 bases match TRBD1. The clonotype originates from a woman in her fifties or sixties with acute or convalescent COVID-19. CDR3 amino acids: CASSPIGTGHTYEQYF. The CDR3 nucleotides are TGTGCCAGCAGCCCGATCGGGACAGGGCATACCTACGAGCAGTACTTC.